Listed here are 2 T cell receptor beta chains from one sample, sequenced in a study of T cell responses to AZD1222 COVID-19 vaccine. The repertoire was sequenced with immunoSEQ multiplex PCR; TCRdb's copy has only in-frame clones and lacks some. Of about 93,000 clones listed, approximately 88% are singletons. Specimen: peripheral blood, collected on day 0 of AZD1222 vaccination. These receptors originate from an adult in good health.

This clone has a single count. This rearrangement joins TRBV10-2 to TRBJ1-6; D uncertain. V was pared by 9 bases and J by 5 bases, with 14 bases between. CDR1 is WSHSY, CDR2 SAAADI, per germline. There are 14 residues in the CDR3. The CDR3 DNA is TGCGCCAGTAGGTCTACAGTTGATAATTCACCCCTCCACTTT. Translated, it gives CASRSTVDNSPLHF.

The V call is TRBV29-1, the J call TRBJ2-3, with D perhaps being TRBD1 or TRBD2 (5 bases each). In germline, CDR1 is SQVTM, CDR2 ANQGSEA. Deletions cut 2 bases from V and 5 bases from J, with 11 bases between. This CDR3 has 13 amino acids. CDR3 in amino acids: CSVEKGTGDTQYF. Here the CDR3 DNA reads TGCAGCGTTGAAAAGGGGACGGGAGATACGCAGTATTTT.